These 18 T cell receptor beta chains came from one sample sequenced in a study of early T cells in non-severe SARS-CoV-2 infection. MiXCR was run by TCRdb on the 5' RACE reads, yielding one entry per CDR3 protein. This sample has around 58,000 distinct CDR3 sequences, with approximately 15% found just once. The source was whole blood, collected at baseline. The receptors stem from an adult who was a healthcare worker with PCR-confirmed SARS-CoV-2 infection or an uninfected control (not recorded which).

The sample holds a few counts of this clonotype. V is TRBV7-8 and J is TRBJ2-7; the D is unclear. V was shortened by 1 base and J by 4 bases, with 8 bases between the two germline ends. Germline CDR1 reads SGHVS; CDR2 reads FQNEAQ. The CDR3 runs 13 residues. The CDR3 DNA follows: TGTGCCAGCAGCTTAGGTTACAGTTACGAGCAGTACTTC. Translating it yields CASSLGYSYEQYF.

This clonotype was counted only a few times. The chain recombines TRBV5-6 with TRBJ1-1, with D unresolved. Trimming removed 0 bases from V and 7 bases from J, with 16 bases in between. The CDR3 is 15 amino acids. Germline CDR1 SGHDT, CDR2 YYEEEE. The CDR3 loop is CASSLAEVIRLEAFF. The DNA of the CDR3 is TGTGCCAGCAGCTTGGCCGAAGTAATACGCCTTGAAGCTTTCTTT. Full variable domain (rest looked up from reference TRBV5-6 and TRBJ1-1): DAGVTQSPTHLIKTRGQQVTLRCSPKSGHDTVSWYQQALGQGPQFIFQYYEEEERQRGNFPDRFSGHQFPNYSSELNVNALLLGDSALYLCASSLAEVIRLEAFFGQGTRLTVV.

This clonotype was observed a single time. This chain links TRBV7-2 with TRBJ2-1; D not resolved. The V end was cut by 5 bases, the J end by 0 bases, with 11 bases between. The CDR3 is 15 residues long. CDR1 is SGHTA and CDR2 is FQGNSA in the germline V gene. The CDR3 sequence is CASSPTRLSYNEQFF. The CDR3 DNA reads TGTGCCAGCAGCCCGACCCGTCTCTCCTACAATGAGCAGTTCTTC.

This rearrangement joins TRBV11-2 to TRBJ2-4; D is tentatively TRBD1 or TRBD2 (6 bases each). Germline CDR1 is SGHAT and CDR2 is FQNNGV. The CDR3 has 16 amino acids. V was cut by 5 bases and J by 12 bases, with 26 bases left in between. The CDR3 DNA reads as TGTGCCAGCAGCCCACTCGGGGGCCCAGGGTCCCTTAATCAGTACTTC. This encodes CASSPLGGPGSLNQYF.

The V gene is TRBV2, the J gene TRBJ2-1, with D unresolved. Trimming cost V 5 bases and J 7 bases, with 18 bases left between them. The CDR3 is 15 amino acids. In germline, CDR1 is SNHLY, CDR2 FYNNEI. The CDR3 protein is CASSNDHPRRNEQFF. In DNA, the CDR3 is TGTGCCAGCAGTAATGACCACCCCCGTAGGAATGAGCAGTTCTTC.

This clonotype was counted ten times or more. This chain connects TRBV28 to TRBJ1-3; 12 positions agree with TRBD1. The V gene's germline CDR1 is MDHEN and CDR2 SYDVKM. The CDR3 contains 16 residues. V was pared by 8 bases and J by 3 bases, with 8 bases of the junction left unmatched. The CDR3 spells CASRPGQGANGNTIYF. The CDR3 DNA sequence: TGTGCCAGCCGTCCGGGACAGGGGGCAAATGGAAACACCATATATTTT.

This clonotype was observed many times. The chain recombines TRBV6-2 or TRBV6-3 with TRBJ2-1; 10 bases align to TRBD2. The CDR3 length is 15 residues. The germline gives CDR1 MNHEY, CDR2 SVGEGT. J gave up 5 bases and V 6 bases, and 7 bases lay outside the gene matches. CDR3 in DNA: TGTGCCAGCAGCTACAGCGGGAGGGCCGACAATGAGCAGTTCTTC. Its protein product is CASSYSGRADNEQFF.

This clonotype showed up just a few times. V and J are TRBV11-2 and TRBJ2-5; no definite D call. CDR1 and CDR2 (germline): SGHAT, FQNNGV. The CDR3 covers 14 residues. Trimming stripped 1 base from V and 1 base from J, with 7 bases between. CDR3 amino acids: CASSLVAVQETQYF. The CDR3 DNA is TGTGCCAGCAGCTTAGTCGCAGTCCAAGAGACCCAGTACTTC.

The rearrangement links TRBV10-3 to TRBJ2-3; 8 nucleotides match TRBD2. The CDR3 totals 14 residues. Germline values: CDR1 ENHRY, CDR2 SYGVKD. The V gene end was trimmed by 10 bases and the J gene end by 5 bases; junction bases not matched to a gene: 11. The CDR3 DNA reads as TGTGCCACGGGGGCAGCGGGAGTCAAAGATACGCAGTATTTT. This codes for CATGAAGVKDTQYF.

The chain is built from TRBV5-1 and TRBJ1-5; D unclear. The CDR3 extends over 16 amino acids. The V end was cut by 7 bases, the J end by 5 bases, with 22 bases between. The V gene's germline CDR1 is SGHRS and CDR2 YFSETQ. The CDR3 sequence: CASSPDRMDGDQPQHF. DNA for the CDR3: TGCGCCAGCTCCCCGGACCGCATGGATGGGGATCAGCCCCAGCATTTT.

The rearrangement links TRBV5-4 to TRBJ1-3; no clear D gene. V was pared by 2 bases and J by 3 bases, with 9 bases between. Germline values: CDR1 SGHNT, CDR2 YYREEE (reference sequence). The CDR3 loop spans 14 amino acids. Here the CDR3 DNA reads TGTGCCAGCAGCTTATATAGGGATGGAAACACCATATATTTT. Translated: CASSLYRDGNTIYF.

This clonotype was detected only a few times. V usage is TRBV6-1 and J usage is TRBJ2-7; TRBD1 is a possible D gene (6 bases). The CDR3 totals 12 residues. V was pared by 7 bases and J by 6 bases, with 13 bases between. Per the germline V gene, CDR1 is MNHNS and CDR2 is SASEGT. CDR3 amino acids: CASNRAPREQYF. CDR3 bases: TGTGCCAGCAACAGGGCCCCTCGCGAGCAGTACTTC.

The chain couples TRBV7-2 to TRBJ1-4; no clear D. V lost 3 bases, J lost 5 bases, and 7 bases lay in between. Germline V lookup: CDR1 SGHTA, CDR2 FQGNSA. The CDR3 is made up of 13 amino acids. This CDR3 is CASSLRTNEKLFF. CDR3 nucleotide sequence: TGTGCCAGCAGCTTGAGGACGAATGAAAAACTGTTTTTT.

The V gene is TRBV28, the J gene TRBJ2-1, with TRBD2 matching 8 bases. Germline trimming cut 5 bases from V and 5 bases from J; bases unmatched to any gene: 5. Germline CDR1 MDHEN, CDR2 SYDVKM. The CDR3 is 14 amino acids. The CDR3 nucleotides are TGTGCCAGCAGTAAAAGGACTAGCAACAATGAGCAGTTCTTC. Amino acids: CASSKRTSNNEQFF.

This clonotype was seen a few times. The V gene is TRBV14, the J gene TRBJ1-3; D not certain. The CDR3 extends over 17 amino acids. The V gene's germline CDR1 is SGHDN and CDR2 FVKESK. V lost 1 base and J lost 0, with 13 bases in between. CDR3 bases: TGTGCCAGCAGCCAAGTAGGCCGGGCCAACTCTGGAAACACCATATATTTT. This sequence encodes CASSQVGRANSGNTIYF. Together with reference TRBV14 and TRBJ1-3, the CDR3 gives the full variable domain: EAGVTQFPSHSVIEKGQTVTLRCDPISGHDNLYWYRRVMGKEIKFLLHFVKESKQDESGMPNNRFLAERTGGTYSTLKVQPAELEDSGVYFCASSQVGRANSGNTIYFGEGSWLTVV.

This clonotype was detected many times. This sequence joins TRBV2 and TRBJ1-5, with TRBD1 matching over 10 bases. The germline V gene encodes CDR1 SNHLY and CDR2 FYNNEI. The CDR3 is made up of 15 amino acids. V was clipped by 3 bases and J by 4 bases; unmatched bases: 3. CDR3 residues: CASSDRTGGNQPQHF. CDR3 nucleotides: TGTGCCAGCAGTGATAGGACAGGGGGGAATCAGCCCCAGCATTTT. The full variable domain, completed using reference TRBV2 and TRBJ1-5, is EPEVTQTPSHQVTQMGQEVILRCVPISNHLYFYWYRQILGQKVEFLVSFYNNEISEKSEIFDDQFSVERPDGSNFTLKIRSTKLEDSAMYFCASSDRTGGNQPQHFGDGTRLSIL.

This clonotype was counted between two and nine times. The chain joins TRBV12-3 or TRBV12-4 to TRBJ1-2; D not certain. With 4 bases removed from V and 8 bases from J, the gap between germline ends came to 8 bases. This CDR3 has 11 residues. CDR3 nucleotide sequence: TGTGCCAGCAGTTATCGTGAGGGCTACACCTTC. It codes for CASSYREGYTF.

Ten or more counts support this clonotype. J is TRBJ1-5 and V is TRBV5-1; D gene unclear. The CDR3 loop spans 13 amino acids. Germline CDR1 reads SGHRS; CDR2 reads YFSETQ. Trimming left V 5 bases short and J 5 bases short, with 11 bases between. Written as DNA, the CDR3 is TGCGCCAGCAGTTTATCCGTTGATCAGCCCCAGCATTTT. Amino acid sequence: CASSLSVDQPQHF.